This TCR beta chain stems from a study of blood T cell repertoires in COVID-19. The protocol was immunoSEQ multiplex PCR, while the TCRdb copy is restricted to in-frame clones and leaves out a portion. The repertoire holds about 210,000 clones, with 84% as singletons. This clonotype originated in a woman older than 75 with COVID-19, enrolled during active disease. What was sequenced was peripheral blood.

The CDR3 bases are TGTGCCAGCAGCTTGGCACAGGGAAACACTGAAGCTTTCTTT. Translation: CASSLAQGNTEAFF. This chain joins TRBV5-5 and TRBJ1-1; TRBD1 might be the D (6 bases). Germline CDR1 and CDR2: SGHKS and YYEKEE (reference sequence). V was cut by 0 bases and J by 2 bases, with 8 bases left in between. The CDR3 has 14 amino acids.